The entry below gives a single T cell receptor beta chain sequence along with its context. The antigen is unknown. Germline V gene lookup returns CDR1 SGHRS and CDR2 YFSETQ. The CDR3 is 15 residues long. The ends lost 1 base at V and 6 bases at J; junction bases unmatched: 8. Sequencing used immunoSEQ multiplex PCR; TCRdb keeps in-frame clones, though not all of them. The table includes roughly 89,000 clones, 91% detected once. These data are taken from a study of graft-versus-host responses after intestinal transplantation. For the study at large: Anti-thymocyte globulin induction, then tacrolimus and steroids for approximately 3 years, went to all recipients. Study-level findings and limits: Within the allografts of patients who had graft-donor T cell macrochimerism, graft-versus-host to host-versus-graft clonal ratios were high.

This receptor was obtained from a human donor who received an intestinal transplant. V and J are TRBV5-1 and TRBJ2-5, with 8 bases matching TRBD2. The specimen was unstimulated CD4+ T cells sorted from spleen or lymph node cells, collected before intestinal transplant. The CDR3 loop reads CASSLTAGAFQTQYF. The CDR3 DNA follows: TGCGCCAGCAGCTTGACAGCGGGGGCCTTCCAGACCCAGTACTTC.